These 19 T cell receptor beta chains came from one sample sequenced in a study of OX40 agonist ivuxolimab in advanced cancers. The method was immunoSEQ multiplex PCR; TCRdb's version includes in-frame clones alone and lacks a portion of them. The table has just under 85,000 clones, approximately 84% seen once. Here the sequenced sample was CD4+ or CD8+ T cells sorted from blood, taken in a trial of the OX40 agonist ivuxolimab. Source of these receptors: an adult with an advanced solid tumor such as melanoma, head and neck, liver or kidney cancer.

The rearrangement uses TRBV30 and TRBJ1-4; D is unclear. V was pared by 2 bases and J by 5 bases, with 6 bases between. Per germline, CDR1 GTSNPN and CDR2 SVGIG (reference sequence). This CDR3 region has 12 residues. This CDR3 is CAWSRQNEKLFF. The CDR3 coding sequence is TGTGCCTGGAGTAGGCAGAATGAAAAACTGTTTTTT.

The rearrangement joins TRBV2 to TRBJ1-1, with D perhaps TRBD1 (6 bases). The germline V and J ends were trimmed by 6 bases and 4 bases, with 12 bases remaining between them. The CDR3 has 13 amino acids. CDR1 is SNHLY and CDR2 is FYNNEI in the germline V gene. This chain's CDR3 is CASSGIGGTEAFF. For the CDR3, the DNA is TGTGCCAGCAGCGGCATAGGGGGCACTGAAGCTTTCTTT. Based on the CDR3 plus reference TRBV2 and TRBJ1-1, the full variable domain is EPEVTQTPSHQVTQMGQEVILRCVPISNHLYFYWYRQILGQKVEFLVSFYNNEISEKSEIFDDQFSVERPDGSNFTLKIRSTKLEDSAMYFCASSGIGGTEAFFGQGTRLTVV.

CDR3 in DNA: TGCGCCAGCAGCTCATCAACAGCGAACACCGGGGAGCTGTTTTTT. Encoded protein: CASSSSTANTGELFF. This chain connects TRBV5-1 to TRBJ2-2; D is undetermined. The CDR3 loop spans 15 amino acids. V lost 3 bases to trimming and J lost 0 bases, with 9 bases between them. In germline, CDR1 is SGHRS, CDR2 YFSETQ.

The chain carries TRBV29-1 and TRBJ1-1; D remains unclear. The CDR3 covers 11 residues. Germline V gene lookup returns CDR1 SQVTM and CDR2 ANQGSEA. Trimming stripped 4 bases from V and 1 base from J, with 4 bases between. The DNA of the CDR3 is TGCAGCGTTGTGAAGAACACTGAAGCTTTCTTT. This sequence encodes CSVVKNTEAFF.

V usage is TRBV9 and J usage is TRBJ1-1; the match to TRBD1 covers 7 bases. There are 14 residues in the CDR3. Germline V lookup: CDR1 SGDLS, CDR2 YYNGEE. J gave up 5 bases and V 2 bases, and 6 bases lay outside the gene matches. For the CDR3, the DNA is TGTGCCAGCAGCGTCGCAGGGGGGATAACTGAAGCTTTCTTT. The encoded protein is CASSVAGGITEAFF.

This clone has just a few counts. The chain employs TRBV2 and TRBJ1-5; no clear D gene. Deletions cut 1 base from V and 6 bases from J, with 4 bases between. In germline, CDR1 is SNHLY, CDR2 FYNNEI. CDR3 size: 12 residues. In nucleotides, the CDR3 is TGTGCCAGCAGTGAAGTGGCTCAGCCCCAGCATTTT. This translates into CASSEVAQPQHF.

The V and J genes are TRBV7-2 and TRBJ1-5; 8 nucleotides match TRBD1. The CDR3 is made up of 17 amino acids. V lost 4 bases, J lost 0 bases, and 8 bases stayed unmatched. Germline V gene lookup returns CDR1 SGHTA and CDR2 FQGNSA. The CDR3 sequence is CASSSKVTGDSNQPQHF. The CDR3 coding sequence is TGTGCCAGCAGCTCGAAGGTGACAGGGGATAGCAATCAGCCCCAGCATTTT. The full variable domain, completed using reference TRBV7-2 and TRBJ1-5, is GAGVSQSPSNKVTEKGKDVELRCDPISGHTALYWYRQSLGQGLEFLIYFQGNSAPDKSGLPSDRFSAERTGGSVSTLTIQRTQQEDSAVYLCASSSKVTGDSNQPQHFGDGTRLSIL.

V is TRBV6-6 and J is TRBJ2-7, with TRBD2 matching 7 bases. This CDR3 is 12 amino acids long. Looked up from germline, CDR1 is MNHNY and CDR2 is SVGAGI (reference sequence). The V and J ends lost 6 bases and 7 bases, in that order; junction bases with no gene match: 6. CDR3 in amino acids: CASRSEGGEQYF. The CDR3 DNA reads TGTGCCAGCAGATCGGAGGGAGGGGAGCAGTACTTC.

The rearrangement links TRBV5-8 to TRBJ1-1; 10 bases line up with TRBD1. With 4 bases clipped from V and 0 bases from J, the junction kept 6 bases outside the gene matches. The CDR3 runs 16 residues. Per the germline V gene, CDR1 is SGHTS and CDR2 is YDEGEE. The CDR3 DNA follows: TGTGCCAGCAGCCCTGGGACAGGGGTCCTGAACACTGAAGCTTTCTTT. Translating it yields CASSPGTGVLNTEAFF.

This clone was seen once. J is TRBJ1-5 and V is TRBV28; 7 nucleotides align to TRBD1. Germline CDR1 reads MDHEN; CDR2 reads SYDVKM. This CDR3 is 15 amino acids long. The V gene end was trimmed by 4 bases and the J gene end by 1 base; junction bases not matched to a gene: 4. The CDR3 is CASSSLTGSNQPQHF. For the CDR3, the DNA is TGTGCCAGCAGTTCCTTGACAGGGAGCAATCAGCCCCAGCATTTT. The complete variable domain, with remaining parts taken from reference TRBV28 and TRBJ1-5, reads DVKVTQSSRYLVKRTGEKVFLECVQDMDHENMFWYRQDPGLGLRLIYFSYDVKMKEKGDIPEGYSVSREKKERFSLILESASTNQTSMYLCASSSLTGSNQPQHFGDGTRLSIL.

The chain carries TRBV7-2 and TRBJ2-2, with 10 bases aligning to TRBD1. V lost 5 bases, J lost 3 bases, and 6 bases stayed unmatched. This CDR3 spans 16 amino acids. Germline values: CDR1 SGHTA, CDR2 FQGNSA. DNA of the CDR3: TGTGCCAGCAGCCCCCGGACAGGGGGGGACACCGGGGAGCTGTTTTTT. Translating gives CASSPRTGGDTGELFF.

V gene TRBV2 combines with J gene TRBJ2-6; 11 bases line up with TRBD2. The CDR3 has 17 amino acids. After removal of 3 bases from V and 0 bases from J, the junction contained 1 base not matched to a gene. Germline loops: CDR1 SNHLY, CDR2 FYNNEI. DNA for the CDR3: TGTGCCAGCAGTGAGGGACTAGCGGTCTCTGGGGCCAACGTCCTGACTTTC. It specifies CASSEGLAVSGANVLTF. The entire variable domain, with the rest obtained from reference TRBV2 and TRBJ2-6, is as follows: EPEVTQTPSHQVTQMGQEVILRCVPISNHLYFYWYRQILGQKVEFLVSFYNNEISEKSEIFDDQFSVERPDGSNFTLKIRSTKLEDSAMYFCASSEGLAVSGANVLTFGAGSRLTVL.

V and J are TRBV15 and TRBJ1-5, with 9 bases matching TRBD1. The V segment lost 0 bases and the J segment 5 bases; nucleotides outside the gene matches: 8. This CDR3 is 17 amino acids long. Per the germline V gene, CDR1 is LNHNV and CDR2 is YYDKDF (reference sequence). DNA of the CDR3: TGTGCCACCAGCAGAGATAGGGGGGGACAGGGTTATCAGCCCCAGCATTTT. This translates into CATSRDRGGQGYQPQHF.

This chain uses TRBV7-9 with TRBJ2-5; D is perhaps TRBD2 (5 bases). V was cut by 1 base and J by 5 bases, with 11 bases left in between. Per germline, CDR1 SEHNR and CDR2 FQNEAQ (reference sequence). The length of the CDR3 is 14 residues. Here the CDR3 DNA reads TGTGCCAGCAGCTTAGGGGTAGCGTGGGAGACCCAGTACTTC. Translation: CASSLGVAWETQYF.

CDR3 sequence reads: CASTPPGAGNTIYF. For the CDR3, the DNA is TGTGCCAGCACCCCCCCTGGGGCTGGAAACACCATATATTTT. This chain connects TRBV11-3 to TRBJ1-3, with D hard to call. This CDR3 comprises 14 residues. CDR1 is SGHNT and CDR2 is YENEEA in the germline V gene. Trimming removed 7 bases at V and 2 bases at J, with 12 bases between.

V usage is TRBV11-3 and J usage is TRBJ2-5; D not certain. V lost 2 bases and J lost 4, with 8 bases in between. Per germline, CDR1 SGHNT and CDR2 YENEEA. There are 13 residues in the CDR3. Here the CDR3 reads CASSLTRVETQYF. The CDR3 DNA is TGTGCCAGCAGCTTAACCCGGGTAGAGACCCAGTACTTC.

The V call is TRBV2, the J call TRBJ1-5; 7 bases are shared with TRBD1. The V gene's germline CDR1 is SNHLY and CDR2 FYNNEI. The V gene end was trimmed by 11 bases and the J gene end by 4 bases; junction bases not matched to a gene: 8. The CDR3 is made up of 13 amino acids. The CDR3 DNA is TGTGCCGGCAACCGGGACAGTAATCAGCCCCAGCATTTT. Protein: CAGNRDSNQPQHF.

The V call is TRBV7-9, the J call TRBJ1-3; D uncertain. Trimming pared 1 base from V and 3 bases from J, leaving 4 bases between. The CDR3 sequence is 13 residues long. Germline CDR1 reads SEHNR; CDR2 reads FQNEAQ (reference sequence). The CDR3 is CASSLGDGNTIYF. The CDR3 nucleotides read TGTGCCAGCAGCTTAGGGGATGGAAACACCATATATTTT.

The chain links TRBV27 to TRBJ2-2; weak D call: TRBD2 (6 bases). The CDR3 consists of 16 residues. Per the germline V gene, CDR1 is MNHEY and CDR2 is SMNVEV (reference sequence). Trimming removed 7 bases from V and 5 bases from J, with 20 bases in between. The CDR3 here is CASTLTPGTGTGELFF. DNA of the CDR3: TGTGCCAGCACCCTTACCCCCGGGACTGGGACCGGGGAGCTGTTTTTT.